Reported below is one T cell receptor (beta chain). The target of this receptor is not known. The junction departs from germline at one end; a sequencing error may be responsible. The library was obtained by RACE. The sample was run on a NextSeq 500. During library preparation, unique molecular identifiers were attached to individual cDNA molecules so that TCRs could be counted in a quantitative, reproducible way. For every blood RNA sample, sequencing covered both the TCR alpha and TCR beta chains. In the paper's pipeline: A median of around 100,000 TCRs per sample was observed, with a range of about 20,000 to 690,600. V, J and CDR3 annotation of the TCR reads was performed with the Decombinator software suite. To make PS versus PT1 abundance plots, every sample was subsampled to the same number of TCRs (28,000). TCRs were defined as expanded if absent before sensitization and observed at least eight times at the 2-week time point. TCRdb reanalyzed the raw reads on its own, using fastp at Q25 for trimming and MiXCR for clone calling, and kept in-frame beta chains. Every distinct CDR3 protein forms one entry, paired with its most common genes and DNA. The V and J calls reflect TCRdb's pipeline rather than the authors' work. This sample gives more than 110,000 distinct CDR3 sequences in total; about 11% of them show up just once. The ten largest make up 1.2% to 1.5% of the sample.

The time point label here, explained by the study, means: patch test 2, 6 weeks after DPC sensitization. Per the publication, the treatment or condition label means: therapeutic diphenylcyclopropenone sensitization with weekly scalp DPC. At every patch-test visit, the blood draw took place before the patch test was put on. To be eligible, patients had to be aged 18 to 70, diagnosed with alopecia and judged suitable for DPC therapy, while pregnant patients were excluded. Total RNA was extracted from unfractionated whole blood collected in Tempus Blood RNA tubes. These data come from a study of human T cells and chemical hapten exposure (dated by TCRdb to 2020 to 2023). For context, the study as a whole: For sensitization, 2% DPC in acetone was applied to a 2 cm by 2 cm area of upper inner arm skin. Peripheral blood TCR repertoire changes were tracked in vivo in alopecia patients during primary and secondary sensitization to the hapten diphenylcyclopropenone (DPC). For TCR sequencing, blood came from twenty-nine alopecia patients at anywhere from one to four time points (pre-sensitization, 2, 6 and 24 weeks). Patch testing was done on the upper back using Finn chambers containing 0.01% DPC, and results were scored after 6 days according to International Contact Dermatitis Research Group standards. Patients additionally received weekly therapeutic DPC doses to the scalp throughout the roughly 25-week study period. Patient blood was sampled pre-sensitization (week 0) and at 2, 6 and about 24 weeks after DPC sensitization. Alopecia areata with under or over 50% scalp involvement, alopecia totalis and alopecia universalis were represented in the patient cohort, which was mostly female. The libraries were sequenced as a pool, and the TCR yield per sample differed mostly because of small variations in library volumes within the pool.

Study-level results and caveats: A positive correlation was found between the number of PT1 expanded TCRs and patch test score, with significance reached at thresholds 8, 16 and 32 but not 4. No change with DPC sensitization was found in the number of TCRs above 1 in 1000 frequency, and no evidence of global repertoire structure alterations was found. Significantly more large CDR3 similarity clusters were formed by expanded TCRs than by pre-sensitization or healthy control sets, consistent with antigen-driven responses. Alopecia, a presumed autoimmune disease, was present in all patients, so the immune response of the patients might differ from that of healthy individuals. After repeated subsampling, the strength of the expansion versus patch-test correlation and the threshold at which it became significant changed.

The CDR3 starts with the cysteine, ends with the phenylalanine, and has 15 residues. The only DNA kept is the CDR3, 45 bases in frame from the first base. Here the chain combines TRBV12-3 or TRBV12-4 and TRBJ2-4, with 9 bases in between that match TRBD2. Sequenced here: whole blood, sampled in connection with sensitization to the hapten diphenylcyclopropenone (DPC). This clonotype originated in a woman aged 45 to 65 with alopecia areata. Some clones in this sample may be carry-over from other donors' samples. For the CDR3, the sequence is CACSLASGMENIQYF. The nucleotides are TGTGCCTGCAGTTTGGCTAGCGGGATGGAAAACATTCAGTACTTC.